This T cell receptor beta chain was observed in a study of early T cells in non-severe SARS-CoV-2 infection. On the study more broadly: The sequenced material was bulk RNA from unsorted whole blood, and its chains were unpaired.

General study findings and limits: VDJdb matching favored anti-spike CD8 responses, missing private and CD4 specificities.

In this sample, this clonotype turned up many times. Its antigen is still unknown. Per the germline V gene, CDR1 is SQVTM and CDR2 is ANQGSEA. V was shortened by 6 bases and J by 6 bases, with 15 bases between the two germline ends. The CDR3 runs to 12 residues. Tagging with unique molecular identifiers was applied to individual cDNA molecules. TCRdb re-called the 5' RACE reads through MiXCR, storing one row per CDR3 protein. Counted here are approximately 69,000 distinct CDR3 sequences, approximately 12% occurring once; the ten biggest clones make up roughly 6.1%. This receptor was identified in an adult who was a healthcare worker with PCR-confirmed SARS-CoV-2 infection or an uninfected control (not recorded which). The J gene is TRBJ2-7, the V gene TRBV29-1, with TRBD1 as a possible D gene (5 bases). The sequenced material came from whole blood. The chain's CDR3 is CSVQGVIGEQYF. CDR3 nucleotides: TGCAGCGTCCAAGGGGTAATCGGCGAGCAGTACTTC.